The source of this T cell receptor beta chain is a study of shared clonotypes between healthy human individuals. General study results and limits: Some clonotypes were shared by all four sorted-subset donors, while others were not shared. The non-shared ones had lower generation probabilities than the shared ones. Larger estimated richness was generally seen in naive subsets than in memory subsets.

The assay was run at deep level. The method was immunoSEQ multiplex PCR; TCRdb's version includes in-frame clones alone and lacks a portion of them. This table holds roughly 2 million clones, approximately 96% found once. Comment on this clone: Its antigen is as yet unknown.

Unmatched junction bases numbered 4, after V lost 8 bases and J lost 1 base. This CDR3 has 13 residues. Germline loops: CDR1 LNHNV, CDR2 YYDKDF (reference sequence). The study drew its donors from healthy HIV-negative adults without recent acute infections or vaccinations. Sample: naive CD4+ T cells sorted from blood. As to subset: CD45RA+ positively selected. The chain combines TRBV15 with TRBJ1-1, with 7 bases fitting TRBD1. This sequence originates from a young man in good health. The CDR3 DNA follows: TGTGCCACCCAACAGGGGACGAACACTGAAGCTTTCTTT. It encodes CATQQGTNTEAFF.